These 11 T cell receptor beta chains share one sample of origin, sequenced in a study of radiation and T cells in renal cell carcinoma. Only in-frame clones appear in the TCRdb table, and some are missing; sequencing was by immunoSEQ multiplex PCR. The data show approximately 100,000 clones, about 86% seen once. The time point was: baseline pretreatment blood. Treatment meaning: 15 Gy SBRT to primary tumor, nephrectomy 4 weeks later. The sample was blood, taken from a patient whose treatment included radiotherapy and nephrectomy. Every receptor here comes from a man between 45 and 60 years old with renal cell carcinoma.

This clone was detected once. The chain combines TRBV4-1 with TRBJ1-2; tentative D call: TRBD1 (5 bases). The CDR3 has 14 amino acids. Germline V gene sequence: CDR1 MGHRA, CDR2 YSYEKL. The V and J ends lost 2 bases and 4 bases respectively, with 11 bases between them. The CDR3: CASSQLKDSYGYTF. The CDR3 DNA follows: TGCGCCAGCAGCCAACTCAAAGACAGCTATGGCTACACCTTC.

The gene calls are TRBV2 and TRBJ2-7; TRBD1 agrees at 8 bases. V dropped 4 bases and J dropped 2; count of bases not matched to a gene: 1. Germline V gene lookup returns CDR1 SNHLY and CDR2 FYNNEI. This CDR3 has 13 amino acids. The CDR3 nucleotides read TGTGCCAGCAGTGGACAGGGGCCCTACGAGCAGTACTTC. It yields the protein CASSGQGPYEQYF.

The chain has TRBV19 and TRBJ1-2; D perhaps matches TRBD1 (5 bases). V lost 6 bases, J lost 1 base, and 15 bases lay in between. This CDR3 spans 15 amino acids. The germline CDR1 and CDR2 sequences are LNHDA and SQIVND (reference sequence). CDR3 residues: CASRTERTDNYGYTF. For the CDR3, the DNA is TGTGCCAGTAGGACAGAACGGACGGATAACTATGGCTACACCTTC.

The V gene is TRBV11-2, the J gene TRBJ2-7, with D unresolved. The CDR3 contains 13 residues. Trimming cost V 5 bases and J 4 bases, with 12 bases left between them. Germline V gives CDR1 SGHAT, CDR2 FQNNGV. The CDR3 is CASSPSDGYEQYF. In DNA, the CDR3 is TGTGCCAGCAGCCCTTCAGATGGGTACGAGCAGTACTTC.

The CDR3 nucleotides are TGTGCCTGGAGTGTACAAGGGGGGTATGGCTACACCTTC. Its protein is CAWSVQGGYGYTF. V is TRBV30 and J is TRBJ1-2, with D maybe TRBD1 (6 bases). Germline CDR1 GTSNPN, CDR2 SVGIG (reference sequence). Trimming cost V 0 bases and J 5 bases, with 10 bases left between them. The CDR3 runs 13 residues.

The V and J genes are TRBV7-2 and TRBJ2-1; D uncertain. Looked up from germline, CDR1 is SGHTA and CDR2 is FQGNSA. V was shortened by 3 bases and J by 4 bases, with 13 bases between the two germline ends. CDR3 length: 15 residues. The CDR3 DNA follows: TGTGCCAGCAGCTTGGCGGCCAACCCTTACAATGAGCAGTTCTTC. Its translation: CASSLAANPYNEQFF.

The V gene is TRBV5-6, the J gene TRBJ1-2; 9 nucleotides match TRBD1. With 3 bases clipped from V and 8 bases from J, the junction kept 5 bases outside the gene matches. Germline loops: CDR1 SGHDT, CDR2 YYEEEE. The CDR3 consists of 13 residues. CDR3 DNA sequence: TGTGCCAGCAGCTGGACAGGGGAAGCAGGCTACACCTTC. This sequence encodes CASSWTGEAGYTF.

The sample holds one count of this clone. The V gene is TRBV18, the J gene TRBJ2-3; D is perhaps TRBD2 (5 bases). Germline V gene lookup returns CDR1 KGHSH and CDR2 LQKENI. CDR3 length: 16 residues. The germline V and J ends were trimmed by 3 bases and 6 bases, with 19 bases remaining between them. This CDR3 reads CASSPSWGVGEDTQYF. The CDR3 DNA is TGTGCCAGCTCACCTTCCTGGGGAGTTGGTGAGGATACGCAGTATTTT.

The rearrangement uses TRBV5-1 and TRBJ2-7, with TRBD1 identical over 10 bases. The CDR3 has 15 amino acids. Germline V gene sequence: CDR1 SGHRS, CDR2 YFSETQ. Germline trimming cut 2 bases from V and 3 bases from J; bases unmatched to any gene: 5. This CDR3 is CASSLGTGVRYEQYF. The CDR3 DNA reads TGCGCCAGCAGCTTAGGGACAGGGGTTCGCTACGAGCAGTACTTC.

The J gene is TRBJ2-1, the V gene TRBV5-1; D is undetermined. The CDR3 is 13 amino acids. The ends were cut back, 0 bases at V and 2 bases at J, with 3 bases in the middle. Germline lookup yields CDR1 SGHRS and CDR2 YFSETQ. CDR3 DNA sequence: TGCGCCAGCAGCTTGGAGACCTACAATGAGCAGTTCTTC. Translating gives CASSLETYNEQFF.

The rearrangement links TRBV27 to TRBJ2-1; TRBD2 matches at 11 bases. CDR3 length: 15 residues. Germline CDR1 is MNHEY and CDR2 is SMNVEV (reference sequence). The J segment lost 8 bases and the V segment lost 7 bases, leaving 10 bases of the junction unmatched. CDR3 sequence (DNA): TGTGCCAGCACCAAACTAGCGGGAGAAGCTGATGAGCAGTTCTTC. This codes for CASTKLAGEADEQFF.